This passage covers 32 T cell receptor beta chains from one sample sequenced in a study of shared clonotypes between healthy human individuals (dated by TCRdb to the early 2020s). The library was produced with the immunoSEQ multiplex PCR assay. TCRdb carries this immuneACCESS record with in-frame sequences only. Its versions omit some clonotypes, under half of them owing to an unresolved V gene in the studies checked, with the rest unexplained. The sample records 2.3 million or so clones, 85% to 95% of which are singletons. Around 0.4% of the sample is in the top ten clones. The sample taken for sequencing was naive CD4+ T cells from PBMCs. Interpreted using the paper, the cell subset or site label stands for: CD45RA+ positively selected. These receptor sequences come from a man between 18 and 35 years old in good health. Some clones in this sample may be carry-over from other donors' samples.

J is TRBJ2-3 and V is TRBV5-4; D remains ambiguous. CDR3 length: 13 amino acids. The ends were cut back, 3 bases at V and 6 bases at J, with 11 bases in the middle. Germline V lookup: CDR1 SGHNT, CDR2 YYREEE (reference sequence). CDR3 coding DNA: TGTGCCAGCAGCTCAGCTTTATACGATACGCAGTATTTT. Protein: CASSSALYDTQYF.

The chain links TRBV9 to TRBJ1-1; D ambiguous. Germline CDR1 is SGDLS and CDR2 is YYNGEE. This CDR3 comprises 15 residues. V was clipped by 3 bases and J by 1 base, with 13 bases between them. CDR3 sequence reads: CASSAVGSKNTEAFF. DNA for the CDR3: TGTGCCAGCAGCGCAGTAGGGTCGAAGAACACTGAAGCTTTCTTT.

The chain joins TRBV19 to TRBJ2-7, with 10 positions matching TRBD2. Germline loops: CDR1 LNHDA, CDR2 SQIVND (reference sequence). The length of the CDR3 is 14 residues. V lost 7 bases, J lost 5 bases, and 8 bases stayed unmatched. The CDR3: CASNTGTSDHEQYF. The DNA of the CDR3 is TGTGCCAGTAATACCGGGACTAGCGACCACGAGCAGTACTTC. The full variable domain, its missing parts supplied by reference TRBV19 and TRBJ2-7, is DGGITQSPKYLFRKEGQNVTLSCEQNLNHDAMYWYRQDPGQGLRLIYYSQIVNDFQKGDIAEGYSVSREKKESFPLTVTSAQKNPTAFYLCASNTGTSDHEQYFGPGTRLTVT.

This sequence joins TRBV11-3 and TRBJ2-1; weak D call: TRBD2 (6 bases). V was clipped by 0 bases and J by 5 bases, with 11 bases between them. This CDR3 contains 15 residues. Germline loops: CDR1 SGHNT, CDR2 YENEEA. The CDR3 nucleotides read TGTGCCAGCAGCTTAGATCCGGGACTGAACAATGAGCAGTTCTTC. Protein sequence: CASSLDPGLNNEQFF.

V and J are TRBV6-4 and TRBJ1-4; D remains ambiguous. This CDR3 spans 16 amino acids. Germline V lookup: CDR1 MRHNA, CDR2 SNTAGT. V lost 4 bases and J lost 0, with 12 bases in between. The CDR3 spells CASSAGPVATNEKLFF. The CDR3 bases are TGTGCCAGCAGTGCCGGACCAGTTGCAACTAATGAAAAACTGTTTTTT.

CDR3 in DNA: TGTGCCAGCAGCTTAACGAGCGAAAACATTCAGTACTTC. Its protein product is CASSLTSENIQYF. The chain has TRBV7-3 and TRBJ2-4; D gene uncertain. The CDR3 consists of 13 residues. V was trimmed by 0 bases and J by 5 bases, leaving 5 bases between them. Germline lookup yields CDR1 SGHTA and CDR2 FQGTGA.

The chain is built from TRBV2 and TRBJ1-5, with D hard to call. V lost 4 bases and J 0 bases, leaving 10 bases between the germline ends. Germline assignment: CDR1 SNHLY and CDR2 FYNNEI. The CDR3 is made up of 15 amino acids. CDR3 nucleotides: TGTGCCAGCAGTGCTGGACGGAATAGCAATCAGCCCCAGCATTTT. Its translation is CASSAGRNSNQPQHF.

This clone was found once. Other DNA sequences in this specimen translate into the identical CDR3. This chain links TRBV13 with TRBJ2-7; D remains unclear. The CDR3 runs to 13 residues. Germline V gene data show CDR1 as PRHDT and CDR2 as FYEKMQ (reference sequence). The ends were cut back, 3 bases at V and 1 base at J, with 7 bases in the middle. The chain's CDR3 is CASSFRRSYEQYF. CDR3 DNA: TGTGCCAGCAGCTTTCGGCGGTCCTACGAGCAGTACTTC.

The V gene is TRBV12-1, the J gene TRBJ2-7. TRBV12-1 represents a pseudogene. This CDR3 spans 14 amino acids. CDR3 loop: CASSFGRNAYEQYF. The DNA of the CDR3 is TGTGCCAGCAGCTTTGGAAGGAATGCCTACGAGCAGTACTTC.

The count of this clone is one. The chain uses TRBV7-9 and TRBJ1-1; D perhaps matches TRBD1 (5 bases). In germline, CDR1 is SEHNR, CDR2 FQNEAQ (reference sequence). Trimming left V 6 bases short and J 0 bases short, with 26 bases between. This CDR3 comprises 19 residues. The CDR3 spells CASRAGVGRGPAMNTEAFF. The CDR3 coding sequence is TGTGCCAGCAGAGCGGGGGTCGGAAGGGGTCCTGCAATGAACACTGAAGCTTTCTTT.

The rearrangement uses TRBV4-1 and TRBJ1-1, with D possibly matching TRBD1 (5 bases). Trimming left V 0 bases short and J 4 bases short, with 12 bases between. The germline CDR1 and CDR2 sequences are MGHRA and YSYEKL. The CDR3 totals 15 residues. Here the CDR3 DNA reads TGCGCCAGCAGCCAAGATTTGGGCAGGGCCACTGAAGCTTTCTTT. Its translation: CASSQDLGRATEAFF.

The chain couples TRBV18 to TRBJ2-7; D possibly corresponds to TRBD1 (5 bases). This CDR3 spans 14 amino acids. Trimming cost V 0 bases and J 7 bases, with 13 bases left between them. Germline CDR1 is KGHSH and CDR2 is LQKENI. The CDR3 DNA follows: TGTGCCAGCTCACCACCGAAGGGGATGAGGGAGCAGTACTTC. It translates to CASSPPKGMREQYF.

This sequence joins TRBV19 and TRBJ1-1; 7 bases align to TRBD1. The trim removed 3 bases at V and 9 bases at J, leaving 7 bases unmatched. This CDR3 spans 13 amino acids. CDR1 is LNHDA, CDR2 SQIVND, per germline (reference sequence). The CDR3 DNA reads TGTGCCAGTAGTATCCGACAGGGAGGGCAAGCTTTCTTT. Its protein product is CASSIRQGGQAFF.

This rearrangement joins TRBV5-8 to TRBJ2-7; D is unresolved. The germline CDR1 and CDR2 sequences are SGHTS and YDEGEE. This CDR3 is 16 amino acids long. V lost 3 bases, J lost 8 bases, and 24 bases lay in between. DNA of the CDR3: TGTGCCAGCAGCTCAATTGGTGGAGAGCAAACTACGAAGCAGTACTTC. It is translated as CASSSIGGEQTTKQYF.

The V gene is TRBV9, the J gene TRBJ1-2; TRBD1 might be the D (6 bases). The ends were cut back, 4 bases at V and 7 bases at J, with 14 bases in the middle. CDR1 is SGDLS and CDR2 is YYNGEE in the germline V gene. This CDR3 region has 13 residues. DNA of the CDR3: TGTGCCAGCAGCCCCGGACAGCCGGGTGGCTACACCTTC. It yields the protein CASSPGQPGGYTF.

The chain couples TRBV6-6 to TRBJ2-2, with a weak D call TRBD2 (5 bases). This CDR3 comprises 12 residues. V dropped 2 bases and J dropped 13 bases, with 11 bases sitting between them. Germline CDR1 is MNHNY and CDR2 is SVGAGI (reference sequence). CDR3: CASSYAEGRLFF. CDR3 sequence (DNA): TGTGCCAGCAGTTACGCAGAGGGCCGGCTGTTTTTT.

The chain employs TRBV4-3 and TRBJ2-7; tentatively, D is TRBD1 or TRBD2 (6 bases each). Germline CDR1 reads LGHNA; CDR2 reads YSLEER. There are 19 residues in the CDR3. V lost 0 bases and J 0 bases, leaving 21 bases between the germline ends. The CDR3 region has the DNA TGCGCCAGCAGCCAAGACCTGCCCCCCCCGGGGGCCACCTCCTACGAGCAGTACTTC. It codes for CASSQDLPPPGATSYEQYF.

V gene TRBV2 combines with J gene TRBJ1-2, with D possibly being TRBD1 (5 bases). V was shortened by 8 bases and J by 4 bases, with 23 bases between the two germline ends. The CDR3 covers 16 residues. Germline CDR1 and CDR2: SNHLY and FYNNEI. The DNA for the CDR3 is TGTGCCAGCCCCTCCACCGGGGCCACCTTACCCTATGGCTACACCTTC. It encodes CASPSTGATLPYGYTF.

The chain joins TRBV18 to TRBJ2-7, with 11 nucleotides matching TRBD1. With V trimmed by 5 bases and J by 7 bases, 16 bases remained unmatched. The CDR3 is made up of 17 amino acids. The germline V gene encodes CDR1 KGHSH and CDR2 LQKENI. DNA of the CDR3: TGTGCCAGCTCAGCAGGACAGGGGGCCATCTCAGGTAGAGAGCAGTACTTC. It translates to CASSAGQGAISGREQYF.

The J gene is TRBJ1-1, the V gene TRBV14; D call uncertain. The CDR3 spans 15 residues. Germline V gene sequence: CDR1 SGHDN, CDR2 FVKESK. Trimming took off 3 bases at V and 0 bases at J, with 11 bases between the two ends. The CDR3 loop reads CASSHATILNTEAFF. In DNA form, the CDR3 reads TGTGCCAGCAGCCATGCGACAATTTTGAACACTGAAGCTTTCTTT.

The chain carries TRBV15 and TRBJ2-5; TRBD1 might be the D (6 bases). The V end lost 8 bases, the J end lost 1 base, and 11 bases lay between the germline ends. Germline values: CDR1 LNHNV, CDR2 YYDKDF (reference sequence). The CDR3 length is 13 residues. The CDR3 bases are TGTGCCACCGGGCGGACAGCCCAAGAGACCCAGTACTTC. Translating it yields CATGRTAQETQYF.

This chain connects TRBV4-2 to TRBJ2-5; D is perhaps TRBD2 (5 bases). V was trimmed by 4 bases and J by 2 bases, leaving 11 bases between them. This CDR3 has 14 amino acids. CDR1 is LGHNA and CDR2 is YNFKEQ in the germline V gene. CDR3 nucleotide sequence: TGTGCCAGCAGCCCTGAGGGAAGACAAGAGACCCAGTACTTC. This translates into CASSPEGRQETQYF.

V is TRBV5-6 and J is TRBJ2-3; no clear D. Looked up from germline, CDR1 is SGHDT and CDR2 is YYEEEE. This CDR3 has 12 residues. V lost 4 bases and J lost 0, with 3 bases in between. The CDR3 spells CASSTSTDTQYF. CDR3 DNA: TGTGCCAGCAGCACCAGCACAGATACGCAGTATTTT.

The V call is TRBV11-2, the J call TRBJ2-7, with 11 bases that match TRBD1. V dropped 5 bases and J dropped 4; count of bases not matched to a gene: 4. CDR1 and CDR2 from the germline V gene are SGHAT and FQNNGV. There are 14 residues in the CDR3. The CDR3 region is CASSLGQGGYEQYF. The CDR3 region has the DNA TGTGCCAGCAGCCTGGGACAGGGGGGGTACGAGCAGTACTTC.

The CDR3 loop is CASSFRSGSVTDTQYF. The CDR3 DNA reads TGTGCCAGCAGCTTCCGCTCGGGATCAGTCACAGATACGCAGTATTTT. V and J are TRBV7-9 and TRBJ2-3, with a tentative D call TRBD2 (5 bases). The germline gives CDR1 SEHNR, CDR2 FQNEAQ (reference sequence). The CDR3 runs 16 residues. Trimming cost V 3 bases and J 2 bases, with 15 bases left between them.

The gene calls are TRBV15 and TRBJ1-1; 7 bases line up with TRBD1. The junction had 10 bases not matched to a gene; V was cut back by 0 bases and J by 3 bases. The germline V gene encodes CDR1 LNHNV and CDR2 YYDKDF (reference sequence). The CDR3 has 17 residues. CDR3 in DNA: TGTGCCACCAGCAGAGACCCGCCCCGGACAGGTGACACTGAAGCTTTCTTT. Protein sequence: CATSRDPPRTGDTEAFF.

The chain uses TRBV2 and TRBJ1-2; no clear D gene. The germline V gene encodes CDR1 SNHLY and CDR2 FYNNEI. Trimming took 8 bases from V and 0 from J, leaving 10 bases between them. This CDR3 is 13 amino acids long. CDR3 in DNA: TGTGCCAGCGTACAGACCTCTAACTATGGCTACACCTTC. It encodes CASVQTSNYGYTF.

The chain carries TRBV5-1 and TRBJ2-6, with D unresolved. Trimming left V 4 bases short and J 2 bases short, with 4 bases between. The CDR3 has 13 residues. CDR1 is SGHRS, CDR2 YFSETQ, per germline. For the CDR3, the DNA is TGCGCCAGCAGCGAGCCTGGGGCCAACGTCCTGACTTTC. Translation gives CASSEPGANVLTF.

The chain employs TRBV19 and TRBJ2-1, with TRBD2 identical over 7 bases. Germline CDR1 is LNHDA and CDR2 is SQIVND (reference sequence). The CDR3 runs to 9 residues. CDR3 in DNA: TGTGCAGCGGGGTACGAGCAGTTCTTC. It encodes CAAGYEQFF.

This chain joins TRBV5-6 and TRBJ1-2, with D hard to call. Germline V gives CDR1 SGHDT, CDR2 YYEEEE. The CDR3 contains 15 residues. V lost 1 base and J lost 4, with 14 bases in between. The CDR3 sequence: CASSLYSLPGYGYTF. CDR3 sequence (DNA): TGTGCCAGCAGCTTGTATTCCCTTCCCGGCTATGGCTACACCTTC. The full variable domain, completed using reference TRBV5-6 and TRBJ1-2, is DAGVTQSPTHLIKTRGQQVTLRCSPKSGHDTVSWYQQALGQGPQFIFQYYEEEERQRGNFPDRFSGHQFPNYSSELNVNALLLGDSALYLCASSLYSLPGYGYTFGSGTRLTVV.

This chain joins TRBV11-1 and TRBJ2-3, with 14 nucleotides matching TRBD2. After removal of 5 bases from V and 4 bases from J, the junction contained 5 bases not matched to a gene. This CDR3 region has 16 residues. The germline gives CDR1 SGHAT, CDR2 FQDESV (reference sequence). The CDR3 coding sequence is TGTGCCAGCAGCCCCGGGACTAGCGGGAGAGCAGATACGCAGTATTTT. This codes for CASSPGTSGRADTQYF.

The chain carries TRBV11-2 and TRBJ2-7, with TRBD1 identical over 7 bases. Trimming took 4 bases from V and 4 from J; bases not matched to a gene: 10. The CDR3 is 15 residues long. Germline V gives CDR1 SGHAT, CDR2 FQNNGV. The CDR3 DNA is TGTGCCAGCAGCTCAAGACGGGACAGAGTATACGAGCAGTACTTC. Amino acid sequence: CASSSRRDRVYEQYF.